This is a list of T cell receptor beta chains from one sample in a study of blood T cell repertoires in COVID-19. This table comes from immunoSEQ multiplex PCR, and its TCRdb copy is limited to in-frame clones, with some not included. The sample includes 200,000 to 250,000 clones, approximately 80% seen only once; the top ten take over 6.5%. Sequenced: peripheral blood. These receptors all stem from a woman aged 80 or over with COVID-19, enrolled during active disease. Both conserved end residues are part of each CDR3. Fields, in order: J gene, V gene, clone size, CDR3 length, D gene, CDR3 DNA, CDR3 protein. A D gene is named only where the DNA matches it firmly. Clone size is shown for a subset of rows, as once, few, many or a class of expanded clone.

J gene: TRBJ2-7; V gene: TRBV5-1; clone size: -; CDR3 length: 15; D gene: TRBD1; CDR3 DNA: TGCGCCAGCAGCTTGGATGGGACAGGGACCTACGAGCAGTACTTC; CDR3 protein: CASSLDGTGTYEQYF
J gene: TRBJ1-2; V gene: TRBV6-2/TRBV6-3; clone size: -; CDR3 length: 13; D gene: TRBD1; CDR3 DNA: TGTGCCAGCAGTTCACGGGACAGCCATGGCTACACCTTC; CDR3 protein: CASSSRDSHGYTF
J gene: TRBJ1-2; V gene: TRBV5-8; clone size: -; CDR3 length: 14; D gene: -; CDR3 DNA: TGTGCCAGCAGCTTGCGGACGGGGAACTATGGCTACACCTTC; CDR3 protein: CASSLRTGNYGYTF
J gene: TRBJ2-7; V gene: TRBV28; clone size: -; CDR3 length: 14; D gene: -; CDR3 DNA: TGTGCCAGCGCCTTTGGAACAGGGCATAGGGAGCAGTACTTC; CDR3 protein: CASAFGTGHREQYF
J gene: TRBJ1-2; V gene: TRBV3-1/TRBV3-2; clone size: once; CDR3 length: 13; D gene: -; CDR3 DNA: TGTGCCAGCAGCCAAGGGGCAGGGAATGGCTACACCTTC; CDR3 protein: CASSQGAGNGYTF
J gene: TRBJ1-1; V gene: TRBV28; clone size: -; CDR3 length: 14; D gene: TRBD1; CDR3 DNA: TGTGCCAGCAGTTCACAGGGGGCGAACACTGAAGCTTTCTTT; CDR3 protein: CASSSQGANTEAFF
J gene: TRBJ1-6; V gene: TRBV12-3/TRBV12-4; clone size: -; CDR3 length: 13; D gene: -; CDR3 DNA: TGTGCCAGCAGTTTAGTGGAGACTTCACCCCTCCACTTT; CDR3 protein: CASSLVETSPLHF
J gene: TRBJ2-1; V gene: TRBV13; clone size: -; CDR3 length: 18; D gene: TRBD1; CDR3 DNA: TGTGCCAGCAGCTTAGGCCCTACAGGGGCCGGAACCTACAATGAGCAGTTCTTC; CDR3 protein: CASSLGPTGAGTYNEQFF
J gene: TRBJ1-1; V gene: TRBV28; clone size: -; CDR3 length: 12; D gene: -; CDR3 DNA: TGTGCCAGCAGCCCAGGGGTCACTGAAGCTTTCTTT; CDR3 protein: CASSPGVTEAFF
J gene: TRBJ1-3; V gene: TRBV5-4; clone size: -; CDR3 length: 15; D gene: TRBD1; CDR3 DNA: TGTGCCAGCAGCCCCGGGACAGGGACGGGAAACACCATATATTTT; CDR3 protein: CASSPGTGTGNTIYF
J gene: TRBJ1-2; V gene: TRBV2; clone size: -; CDR3 length: 15; D gene: TRBD1; CDR3 DNA: TGTGCCAGCAGTGAGAACAGGGGCGCTGACTATGGCTACACCTTC; CDR3 protein: CASSENRGADYGYTF
J gene: TRBJ2-3; V gene: TRBV19; clone size: -; CDR3 length: 16; D gene: TRBD1; CDR3 DNA: TGTGCCAGTAGTATACCGACAGGGTTGGGATCCGATACGCAGTATTTT; CDR3 protein: CASSIPTGLGSDTQYF
J gene: TRBJ2-3; V gene: TRBV5-1; clone size: -; CDR3 length: 16; D gene: -; CDR3 DNA: TGCGCCAGCAGCTCTGCCGGGGTCTCCCCTACAGATACGCAGTATTTT; CDR3 protein: CASSSAGVSPTDTQYF
J gene: TRBJ1-6; V gene: TRBV18; clone size: -; CDR3 length: 15; D gene: -; CDR3 DNA: TGTGCCAGCTCCGCCGATGCAGGGGCCCGGGGACCCCTCCACTTT; CDR3 protein: CASSADAGARGPLHF
J gene: TRBJ1-1; V gene: TRBV7-2; clone size: -; CDR3 length: 12; D gene: -; CDR3 DNA: TGTGCCAGCAGCTCCACCGGAGGGGTGGCTTTCTTT; CDR3 protein: CASSSTGGVAFF
J gene: TRBJ1-2; V gene: TRBV6-5; clone size: few; CDR3 length: 14; D gene: TRBD1; CDR3 DNA: TGTGCCAGCAGTTACGCAGGACAGGGGAATGGCTACACCTTC; CDR3 protein: CASSYAGQGNGYTF
J gene: TRBJ1-2; V gene: TRBV7-9; clone size: -; CDR3 length: 15; D gene: -; CDR3 DNA: TGTGCCAGCAGCTTAGGGTATAGGGGTACCTATGGCTACACCTTC; CDR3 protein: CASSLGYRGTYGYTF
J gene: TRBJ1-5; V gene: TRBV27; clone size: -; CDR3 length: 15; D gene: TRBD1; CDR3 DNA: TGTGCCAGCAATCTCAGGGGGCCCCTTAATCAGCCCCAGCATTTT; CDR3 protein: CASNLRGPLNQPQHF
J gene: TRBJ1-1; V gene: TRBV29-1; clone size: -; CDR3 length: 11; D gene: -; CDR3 DNA: TGCAGCGTTGGGGCGAACACTGAAGCTTTCTTT; CDR3 protein: CSVGANTEAFF